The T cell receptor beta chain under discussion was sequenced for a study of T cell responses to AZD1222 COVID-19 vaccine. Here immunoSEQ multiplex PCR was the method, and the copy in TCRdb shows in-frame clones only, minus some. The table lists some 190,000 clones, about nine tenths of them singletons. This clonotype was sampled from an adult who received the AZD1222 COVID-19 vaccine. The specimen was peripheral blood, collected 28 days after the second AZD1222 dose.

DNA for the CDR3: TGTGCCACCAGCAGGGACAAGAAAGAGACCCAGTACTTC. It encodes CATSRDKKETQYF. This sequence joins TRBV15 and TRBJ2-5; tentative D call: TRBD1 (5 bases). V was clipped by 3 bases and J by 3 bases, with 8 bases between them. CDR1 and CDR2 (germline): LNHNV, YYDKDF (reference sequence). The CDR3 runs 13 residues.